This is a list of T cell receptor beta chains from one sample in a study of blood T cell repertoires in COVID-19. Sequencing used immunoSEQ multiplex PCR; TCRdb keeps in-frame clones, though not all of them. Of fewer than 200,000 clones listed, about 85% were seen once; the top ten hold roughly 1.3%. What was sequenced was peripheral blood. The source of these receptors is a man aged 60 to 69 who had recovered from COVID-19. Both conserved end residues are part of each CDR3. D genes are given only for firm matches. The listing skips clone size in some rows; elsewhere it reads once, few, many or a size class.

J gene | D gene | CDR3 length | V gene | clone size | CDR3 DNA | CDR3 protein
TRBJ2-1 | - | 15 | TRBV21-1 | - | TGTGCCAGCAGCACACGACAGGGGGCAGGGAATGAGCAGTTCTTC | CASSTRQGAGNEQFF
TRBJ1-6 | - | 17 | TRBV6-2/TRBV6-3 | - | TGTGCCAGCAGTTACGCGTCAGGGCGCTACCTCAATTCACCCCTCCACTTT | CASSYASGRYLNSPLHF
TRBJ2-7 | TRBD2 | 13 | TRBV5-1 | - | TGCGCCAGCAGCACGGGGGGCTCCTACGAGCAGTACTTC | CASSTGGSYEQYF
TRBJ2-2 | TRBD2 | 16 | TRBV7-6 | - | TGTGCCAGCAGCTTAGCGCGGGCTAGCGGCACCGGGGAGCTGTTTTTT | CASSLARASGTGELFF
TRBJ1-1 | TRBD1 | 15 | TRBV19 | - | TGTGCCAGTAGTTTGATGACAGGGGAGGACACTGAAGCTTTCTTT | CASSLMTGEDTEAFF
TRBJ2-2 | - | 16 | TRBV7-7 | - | TGTGCTAGCAGCTTAGCACCAGGGGTTGAAACCGGGGAGCTGTTTTTT | CASSLAPGVETGELFF
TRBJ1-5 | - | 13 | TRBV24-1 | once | TGTGCCACCGGGGCCGGGTACAATCAGCCCCAGCATTTT | CATGAGYNQPQHF
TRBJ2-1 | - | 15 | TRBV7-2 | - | TGTGCCAGCAGCCAGTTAACTACTTCCTACAATGAGCAGTTCTTC | CASSQLTTSYNEQFF
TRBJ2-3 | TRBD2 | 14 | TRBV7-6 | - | TGTGCCAGCAGCTTAGCGGGGGGGATAGATACGCAGTATTTT | CASSLAGGIDTQYF
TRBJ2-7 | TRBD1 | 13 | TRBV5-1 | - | TGCGCCAGCAGCTCCGGACAGGGGGTTGAGCAGTACTTC | CASSSGQGVEQYF
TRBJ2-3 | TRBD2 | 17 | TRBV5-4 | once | TGTGCCAGCAGTTTATTTTCAGCGGGGGGGTGGGCAGATACGCAGTATTTT | CASSLFSAGGWADTQYF
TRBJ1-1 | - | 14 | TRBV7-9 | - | TGTGCCAGCAGCTTAGACAGCTTAATTTTCGAAGCTTTCTTT | CASSLDSLIFEAFF
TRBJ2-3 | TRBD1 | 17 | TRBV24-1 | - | TGTGCCACCAGCGAATCTCGGGCAGGGGGCTGGACAGATACGCAGTATTTT | CATSESRAGGWTDTQYF
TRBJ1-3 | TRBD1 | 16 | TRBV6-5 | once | TGTGCCAGCAGTTACCTTGGGACAGGGGATGGAAACACCATATATTTT | CASSYLGTGDGNTIYF
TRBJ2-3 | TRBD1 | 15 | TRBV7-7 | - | TGTGCTAGCAGCGCACAGGGGGCGAGCACAGATACGCAGTATTTT | CASSAQGASTDTQYF
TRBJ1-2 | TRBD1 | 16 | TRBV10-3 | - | TGTGCCATCAGTGACAGTAAGGGGGCGACTAACTATGGCTACACCTTC | CAISDSKGATNYGYTF
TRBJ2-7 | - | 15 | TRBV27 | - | TGTGCCAGCAGTTTAAGGGGCCAGGGCCGGGGGGAGCAGTACTTC | CASSLRGQGRGEQYF
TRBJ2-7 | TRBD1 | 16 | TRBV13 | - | TGTGCCAGCAGTAGGCTAATGGGACAGGGACACTACGAGCAGTACTTC | CASSRLMGQGHYEQYF
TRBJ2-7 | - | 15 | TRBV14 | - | TGTGCCAGCAGCCAAGAATTAAACAGGGGGGGCGAGCAGTACTTC | CASSQELNRGGEQYF
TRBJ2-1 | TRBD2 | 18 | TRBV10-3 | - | TGTGCCATCAGCCGGACTAGCGGGACGGGCATCTCCTACAATGAGCAGTTCTTC | CAISRTSGTGISYNEQFF
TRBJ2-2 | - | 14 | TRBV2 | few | TGTGCCAGCATGTGGAGGGGAGGCACCGGGGAGCTGTTTTTT | CASMWRGGTGELFF
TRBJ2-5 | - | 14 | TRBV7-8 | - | TGTGCCAGCACTTTGGTTGCGTTCCAAGAGACCCAGTACTTC | CASTLVAFQETQYF
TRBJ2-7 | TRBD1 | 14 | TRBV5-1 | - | TGCGCCAGCAGCTCCCAGGGACAGTCCTACGAGCAGTACTTC | CASSSQGQSYEQYF
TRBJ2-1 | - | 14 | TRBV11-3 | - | TGTGCCAGCAGCTTAGGGAGCTCCTACAATGAGCAGTTCTTC | CASSLGSSYNEQFF
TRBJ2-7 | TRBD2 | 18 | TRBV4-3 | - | TGCGCCAGCAGCCAAGATGGCCTAGCGGGGGTTACCACCTACGAGCAGTACTTC | CASSQDGLAGVTTYEQYF
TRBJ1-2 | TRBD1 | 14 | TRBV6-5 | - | TGTGCCAGCAGTTACGACGGGACAGGCTCGGGCTACACCTTC | CASSYDGTGSGYTF
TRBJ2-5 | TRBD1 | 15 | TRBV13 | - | TGTGCCAGCAGCCTAGGACAGGGGGCTCAAGAGACCCAGTACTTC | CASSLGQGAQETQYF
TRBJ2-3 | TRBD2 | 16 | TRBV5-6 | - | TGTGCCAGCAGCCATGGACTAGCTCAGCCCACAGATACGCAGTATTTT | CASSHGLAQPTDTQYF
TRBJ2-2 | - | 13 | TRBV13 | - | TGTGCCAGCAGACGGACAGTGAACGGGGAGCTGTTTTTT | CASRRTVNGELFF
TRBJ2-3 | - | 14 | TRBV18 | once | TGTGCCAGCTCACCGACAGGATTCTTAGATACGCAGTATTTT | CASSPTGFLDTQYF
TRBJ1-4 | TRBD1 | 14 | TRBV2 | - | TGTGCCAGCAGCGCCGGGACAGGGGTTGAAAAACTGTTTTTT | CASSAGTGVEKLFF
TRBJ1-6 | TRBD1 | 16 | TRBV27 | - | TGTGCCAGCAGTATACAGGGGGCGCGGCGGGATTCACCCCTCCACTTT | CASSIQGARRDSPLHF
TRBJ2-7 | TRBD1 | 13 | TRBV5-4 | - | TGTGCCAGCAGCTTTGACAGGGACTACGAGCAGTACTTC | CASSFDRDYEQYF
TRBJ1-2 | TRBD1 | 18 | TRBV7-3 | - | TGTGCCAGCAGCTTAGGAAGTCGAGTGGGACAGGGGGCCAGAGGCTACACCTTC | CASSLGSRVGQGARGYTF
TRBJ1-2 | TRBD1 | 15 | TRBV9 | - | TGTGCCAGCAGCGTAGCTTCGCCGGGACAGGGGGGCTACACCTTC | CASSVASPGQGGYTF
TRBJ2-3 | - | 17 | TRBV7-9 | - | TGTGCCAGCAGCCCAGAAGTGGGACTCATTCTCACAGATACGCAGTATTTT | CASSPEVGLILTDTQYF
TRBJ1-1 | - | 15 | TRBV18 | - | TGTGCCAGCTCCCAGACCCTTACAGTGAACACTGAAGCTTTCTTT | CASSQTLTVNTEAFF
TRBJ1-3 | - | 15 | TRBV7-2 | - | TGTGCCAGCAGCCCACCCCCTAACTCTGGAAACACCATATATTTT | CASSPPPNSGNTIYF
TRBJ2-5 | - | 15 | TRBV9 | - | TGTGCCAGCAGCGTAGTTCGTCTAGCACCAGAGACCCAGTACTTC | CASSVVRLAPETQYF
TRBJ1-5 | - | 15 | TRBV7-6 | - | TGTGCCAGCAGCTCTCATACAGGTTATGATCAGCCCCAGCATTTT | CASSSHTGYDQPQHF
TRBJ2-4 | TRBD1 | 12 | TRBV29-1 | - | TGCAGCGGGGGACAGGGACAAAACATTCAGTACTTC | CSGGQGQNIQYF
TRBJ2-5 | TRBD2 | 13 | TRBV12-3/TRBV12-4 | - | TGTGCCAGCAGTGGGACTAGCGGAGGGACCCAGTACTTC | CASSGTSGGTQYF
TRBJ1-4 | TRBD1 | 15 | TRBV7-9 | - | TGTGCCAGCAGCCCCGGGACAGGTTCTAATGAAAAACTGTTTTTT | CASSPGTGSNEKLFF
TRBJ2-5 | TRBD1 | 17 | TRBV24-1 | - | TGTGCCACCAGTGATTCGGGGACAGGTTTGGGACAAGAGACCCAGTACTTC | CATSDSGTGLGQETQYF